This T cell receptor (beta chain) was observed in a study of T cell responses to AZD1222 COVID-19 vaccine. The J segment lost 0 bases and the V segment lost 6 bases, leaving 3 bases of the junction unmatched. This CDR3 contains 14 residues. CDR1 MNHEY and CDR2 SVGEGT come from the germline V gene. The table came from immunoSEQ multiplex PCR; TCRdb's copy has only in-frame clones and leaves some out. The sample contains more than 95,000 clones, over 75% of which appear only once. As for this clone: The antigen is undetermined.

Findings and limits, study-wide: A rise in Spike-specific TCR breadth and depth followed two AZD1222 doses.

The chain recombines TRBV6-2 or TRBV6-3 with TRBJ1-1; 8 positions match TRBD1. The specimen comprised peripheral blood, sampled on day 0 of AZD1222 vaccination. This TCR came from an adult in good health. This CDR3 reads CASSRTGLNTEAFF. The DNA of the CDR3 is TGTGCCAGCAGCCGGACAGGGTTGAACACTGAAGCTTTCTTT.